The entry below describes one T cell receptor (beta chain). Its antigen is unknown. Base qualities are not recorded, but no much larger clone differs from it by a single base. CD8 naive samples were CD45RO-negative cells positively selected for CCR7, giving a CD45RA+CCR7+ population that excluded TemRA cells. The donors were healthy, HIV-negative adults with no recently reported acute infections or vaccinations. All donors were Caucasian adults living in Nashville, Tennessee, USA. Blood was obtained by leukapheresis, after which PBMCs were separated by Ficoll-Histopaque density gradient centrifugation and cryopreserved in liquid nitrogen vapor phase. Purity and quantity of every magnetically sorted T cell population were checked by analytical flow cytometry. Genomic DNA was isolated from each sorted fraction and quantified by UV absorbance on a Nanodrop 2000c. The junction carries 13 bases between V and J, which are trimmed by 3 bases and 2 bases respectively. There are 16 amino acids in the CDR3, from cysteine to phenylalanine inclusive. Only the CDR3 part of the read is kept: 48 bases, read in frame from the first base. CDR1 and CDR2 were assigned from the germline V gene as SGHTA and FQGTGA.

The data are from a study of shared clonotypes between healthy human individuals (dated by TCRdb to 2019 to 2021). For the study in its entirety: The cohort included three men and two women between 18 and 49 years of age. The study deeply sequenced blood TCR repertoires of about 5 healthy adults to estimate repertoire size and the extent of clonotype sharing between individuals. To increase sequencing depth and limit assay-specific biases, TCR repertoire library preparation and sequencing were carried out by different laboratories using diverse techniques. Each donor's leukapheresis produced roughly between roughly 0.94 and 9.5 billion PBMCs. For each donor, three plates each were used for CD4 naive and CD4 memory, two plates were used for CD8 naive, and one plate was used for CD8 memory. Overall results and qualifications from the work: Across a handful of donors, approximately 4.9% of naive CD4, more than 3% of naive CD8, 2% to 2.5% of memory CD4, and 0.4% of memory CD8 clonotypes were shared. Pairwise subsampling led to the expectation that sequencing depth would affect the degree of clonotype sharing among donors. Even with the large sequencing depth, rarefaction of the sorted-subset datasets indicated that sequencing was incomplete. Clonotypes shared by all four sorted-subset donors showed higher generation probabilities than non-shared clonotypes. Sampling was restricted to blood, and TCR repertoires in tissue are likely to differ from TCR repertoires in blood. Naive subsets generally had larger estimated clonotype richness than memory subsets did. Because the study included a small number of donors, the genetic and exposure-history diversity represented was limited.

TCR CDR3 regions were amplified from genomic DNA by multiplex PCR using the deep immunoSEQ assay. Extracted genomic DNA from each cell subset was distributed evenly across all wells of several immunoSEQ 96-well plates, and each plate was treated as a replicate. Each replicate PCR for sorted subsets received about 210 ng genomic DNA, equal to about 30,000 T cell genomes. Purified libraries were measured with a Qubit 3.0 fluorometer, size-checked on a Bioanalyzer 2100, and measured again with the KAPA Library Quantification kit. Every immunoSEQ 96-well plate was sequenced on a dedicated single-read 150-cycle Illumina NextSeq 550 flow cell. As for how the authors treated the data: The immunoSEQ output contained only junctional sequences without quality scores, so filtering could not match that applied to full-length reads. Sequences were annotated with PyIR, a Python wrapper for IgBLAST v1.9, and V/J genes and CDR3 were assigned using IMGT germline references. Reads were removed for weak V/J assignments (E-value above 1e-6), missing CDR3, stop codons, out-of-frame junctions, or ambiguous translated residues. V3J clonotypes were defined as sequences sharing an identical inferred V gene, J gene, and CDR3 amino acid sequence. Percentage overlap between repertoires was calculated by dividing the number of shared unique clonotypes by the size of the smaller repertoire. Three approaches were used to assess repertoire richness: RTK rarefaction, the Chao1 estimator, and Recon v2.1 estimates of unobserved clonotypes. Generation probabilities for all TCRbeta clonotypes obtained by the gDNA method from a handful of donors were computed using OLGA. The table was pulled from immuneACCESS by TCRdb, which kept in-frame rearrangements only. Such tables lose some clones; where checked, under half of the loss comes from unresolved V genes, and the rest has no known cause. For V, J and clone size, that table is used; D and trimming come from the DNA. The sample contains over 2,000,000 clones, over 85% of them found a single time. The ten largest make up 1.5% to 2% of the sample.

The rearranged segments are TRBV7-3 and TRBJ2-2; no D gene can be assigned with confidence. The material sequenced was naive CD8+ T cells from PBMCs. Taken with the paper, the label for cell subset or site translates to: CD45RA+CCR7+. The sequence derives from a man younger than 30 in good health. Some clones in this sample may be carry-over from other donors' samples. The bases are TGTGCCAGCAGCTTCGGCTACTACGAAAACACCGGGGAGCTGTTTTTT. This sequence encodes CASSFGYYENTGELFF.